The 26 T cell receptor beta chains below all came from one sample that was sequenced in a study of blood T cell repertoires in COVID-19. TCRdb's copy holds only in-frame clones and misses some; the assay was immunoSEQ multiplex PCR. The sample gives under 150,000 clones, roughly 80% of which show up once; approximately 8.1% is in the top ten. The sequencing input was peripheral blood. The origin of the receptors is a woman in her thirties or forties with acute or convalescent COVID-19.

This clone showed up just once. The chain joins TRBV7-7 to TRBJ2-2; D is unclear. The CDR3 totals 13 residues. V was shortened by 4 bases and J by 5 bases, with 8 bases between the two germline ends. Looked up from germline, CDR1 is SSHAT and CDR2 is FNYEAQ (reference sequence). The CDR3 protein is CASSSTVTGELFF. CDR3 nucleotide sequence: TGTGCCAGCAGCTCCACAGTAACCGGGGAGCTGTTTTTT.

The chain couples TRBV27 to TRBJ2-3, with 7 bases lining up with TRBD2. This CDR3 has 16 residues. Germline assignment: CDR1 MNHEY and CDR2 SMNVEV (reference sequence). With 2 bases clipped from V and 5 bases from J, the junction kept 10 bases outside the gene matches. The CDR3 spells CASSLGFGGKEDTQYF. CDR3 nucleotides: TGTGCCAGCAGTTTAGGTTTCGGGGGGAAGGAAGATACGCAGTATTTT.

The chain recombines TRBV5-1 with TRBJ2-1; a possible D gene is TRBD2 (6 bases). CDR3 length: 14 residues. Germline CDR1 and CDR2: SGHRS and YFSETQ. The germline V and J ends were trimmed by 8 bases and 4 bases, with 16 bases remaining between them. Here the CDR3 DNA reads TGCGCCAGTGCCTCGGCGGGGTCTTACAATGAGCAGTTCTTC. Amino acid sequence: CASASAGSYNEQFF.

This clone was found once. This chain uses TRBV4-3 with TRBJ2-3, with D perhaps matching TRBD1 (5 bases). Deletions cut 1 base from V and 4 bases from J, with 15 bases between. Germline V gene sequence: CDR1 LGHNA, CDR2 YSLEER. The CDR3 is made up of 16 amino acids. The CDR3, as DNA: TGCGCCAGCAGCCAAGGAGTCGGGCTAGGGGCAGATACGCAGTATTTT. As protein: CASSQGVGLGADTQYF.

The chain has TRBV6-2 or TRBV6-3 and TRBJ1-6; D unclear. V was clipped by 5 bases and J by 1 base, with 12 bases between them. The CDR3 covers 16 residues. CDR1 and CDR2 (germline): MNHEY, SVGEGT. Written as DNA, the CDR3 is TGTGCCAGCAGTGCTTCCGGGAGGTCCTATAATTCACCCCTCCACTTT. This translates into CASSASGRSYNSPLHF.

The rearrangement uses TRBV2 and TRBJ2-5; tentative D call: TRBD2 (5 bases). Germline V CDR1 and CDR2: SNHLY, FYNNEI. This CDR3 is 14 amino acids long. Trimming pared 5 bases from V and 4 bases from J, leaving 14 bases between. CDR3 in amino acids: CASSQTPGVETQYF. The CDR3 DNA reads as TGTGCCAGCAGTCAGACCCCCGGGGTAGAGACCCAGTACTTC.

V usage is TRBV5-4 and J usage is TRBJ1-2; 7 bases line up with TRBD1. The trim removed 4 bases at V and 7 bases at J, leaving 7 bases unmatched. The CDR3 sequence is 13 residues long. Germline V gene sequence: CDR1 SGHNT, CDR2 YYREEE (reference sequence). The CDR3 DNA follows: TGTGCCAGCAGCCCCAGACAGGGTGGTGGCTACACCTTC. Translating gives CASSPRQGGGYTF.

The CDR3 region is CASSKGAWGNQPQHF. Written as DNA, the CDR3 is TGTGCCAGCAGCAAAGGGGCATGGGGCAATCAGCCCCAGCATTTT. The rearrangement uses TRBV21-1 and TRBJ1-5; TRBD1 was called by the table and not checked on the DNA. TRBV21-1 is flagged as a pseudogene. This CDR3 region has 15 residues.

J is TRBJ1-1 and V is TRBV5-1; no clear D. V dropped 3 bases and J dropped 4 bases, with 13 bases sitting between them. The CDR3 length is 14 residues. From germline, CDR1 is SGHRS and CDR2 YFSETQ. CDR3 residues: CASSSVSRGTEAFF. In nucleotides, the CDR3 is TGCGCCAGCAGCTCGGTGTCACGGGGCACTGAAGCTTTCTTT.

The chain joins TRBV6-5 to TRBJ2-7, with 10 bases aligning to TRBD1. Germline V gene sequence: CDR1 MNHEY, CDR2 SVGAGI. With V trimmed by 2 bases and J by 4 bases, 2 bases remained unmatched. The CDR3 has 14 amino acids. CDR3 sequence: CASSYRDRGYEQYF. The CDR3 DNA follows: TGTGCCAGCAGTTACCGGGACAGGGGTTACGAGCAGTACTTC.

Only one count was recorded for this clone. The chain links TRBV5-6 to TRBJ1-2; a possible D gene is TRBD1 (5 bases). The CDR3 has 14 amino acids. Germline V gives CDR1 SGHDT, CDR2 YYEEEE. V lost 3 bases and J 4 bases, leaving 13 bases between the germline ends. CDR3 nucleotide sequence: TGTGCCAGCAGCTCGGACAAGGGGTTCTATGGCTACACCTTC. Its translation is CASSSDKGFYGYTF.

The CDR3 sequence is CASSFGGRGYTF. The DNA of the CDR3 is TGTGCCAGTAGTTTCGGTGGCAGGGGCTACACCTTC. The chain has TRBV19 and TRBJ1-2; no definite D call. Germline CDR1 and CDR2: LNHDA and SQIVND (reference sequence). Trimming stripped 5 bases from V and 8 bases from J, with 12 bases between. The CDR3 loop spans 12 amino acids. Full variable domain (remainder filled in from reference TRBV19 and TRBJ1-2): DGGITQSPKYLFRKEGQNVTLSCEQNLNHDAMYWYRQDPGQGLRLIYYSQIVNDFQKGDIAEGYSVSREKKESFPLTVTSAQKNPTAFYLCASSFGGRGYTFGSGTRLTVV.

CDR3 in amino acids: CASSLSSPTNEKLFF. DNA for the CDR3: TGTGCCAGCAGCCTATCGTCTCCAACTAATGAAAAACTGTTTTTT. This chain connects TRBV7-9 to TRBJ1-4; D gene unclear. V was trimmed by 5 bases and J by 0 bases, leaving 10 bases between them. This CDR3 comprises 15 residues. CDR1 SEHNR and CDR2 FQNEAQ come from the germline V gene (reference sequence).

This clone was seen many times. The CDR3 DNA sequence: TGTGCCAGCAGCCAAGACCCCCGACTAGCGGGGGGACCCTACAATGAGCAGTTCTTC. Translation: CASSQDPRLAGGPYNEQFF. The chain recombines TRBV3-1 (or the pseudogene TRBV3-2) with TRBJ2-1, with 13 nucleotides matching TRBD2. V was pared by 0 bases and J by 2 bases, with 7 bases of the junction left unmatched. Looked up from germline, CDR1 is LGHDT and CDR2 is YNNKEL (reference sequence). This CDR3 spans 19 amino acids.

The CDR3 sequence is CSVPSREGSYEQYF. The CDR3 DNA reads TGCAGCGTCCCTAGTAGGGAGGGCTCCTACGAGCAGTACTTC. This chain connects TRBV29-1 to TRBJ2-7; 7 positions agree with TRBD2. CDR1 is SQVTM and CDR2 is ANQGSEA in the germline V gene. CDR3 length equals 14 residues. The V gene end was trimmed by 6 bases and the J gene end by 0 bases; junction bases not matched to a gene: 8.

The chain combines TRBV7-2 with TRBJ2-3; perhaps TRBD1 as D (5 bases). Between the trimmed V and J ends, which lost 5 bases and 0 bases, there was a span of 12 bases. Germline V lookup: CDR1 SGHTA, CDR2 FQGNSA. The CDR3 has 15 amino acids. As DNA, the CDR3 is TGTGCCAGCAGCCCCCAGGGAACTAGCACAGATACGCAGTATTTT. Its translation is CASSPQGTSTDTQYF. Full variable domain (rest looked up from reference TRBV7-2 and TRBJ2-3): GAGVSQSPSNKVTEKGKDVELRCDPISGHTALYWYRQSLGQGLEFLIYFQGNSAPDKSGLPSDRFSAERTGGSVSTLTIQRTQQEDSAVYLCASSPQGTSTDTQYFGPGTRLTVL.

The chain recombines TRBV25-1 with TRBJ1-1; the D gene is possibly TRBD1 (6 bases). In germline, CDR1 is MGHDK, CDR2 SYGVNS. V lost 1 base, J lost 9 bases, and 21 bases lay in between. The CDR3 runs to 16 residues. CDR3 residues: CASSEWVGANNYQAFF. CDR3 sequence (DNA): TGTGCCAGCAGTGAATGGGTGGGGGCGAATAACTACCAAGCTTTCTTT.

This sequence joins TRBV18 and TRBJ2-7, with 11 positions matching TRBD1. Germline CDR1 KGHSH, CDR2 LQKENI. The CDR3 totals 16 residues. V lost 2 bases and J lost 3; bases outside the gene matches: 6. CDR3 in DNA: TGTGCCAGCTCACCAGGGCGGGACAGGGGGATCTACGAGCAGTACTTC. Translating it yields CASSPGRDRGIYEQYF.

The chain is built from TRBV7-2 and TRBJ2-7; a weak D match, TRBD1 (5 bases). The CDR3 covers 16 residues. Trimming removed 2 bases at V and 2 bases at J, with 16 bases between. Germline loops: CDR1 SGHTA, CDR2 FQGNSA. The CDR3: CASSLLPGIDAYEQYF. The DNA for the CDR3 is TGTGCCAGCAGCTTACTTCCAGGGATTGACGCCTACGAGCAGTACTTC.

The CDR3 loop reads CASRYTGLYSNQPQHF. For the CDR3, the DNA is TGTGCCAGCAGATACACGGGACTATATAGCAATCAGCCCCAGCATTTT. The chain employs TRBV7-9 and TRBJ1-5; TRBD1 is a possible D gene (5 bases). Germline loops: CDR1 SEHNR, CDR2 FQNEAQ (reference sequence). The CDR3 is 16 residues long. V lost 6 bases and J lost 0, with 15 bases in between.

The rearrangement uses TRBV6-5 and TRBJ1-6; 7 nucleotides line up with TRBD1. Germline trimming cut 5 bases from V and 6 bases from J; bases unmatched to any gene: 4. Per the germline V gene, CDR1 is MNHEY and CDR2 is SVGAGI. This CDR3 spans 14 amino acids. The CDR3 nucleotides are TGTGCCAGCAGTATAGACAGGGTTAATTCACCCCTCCACTTT. Amino acid sequence: CASSIDRVNSPLHF.

This rearrangement joins TRBV5-6 to TRBJ2-4; no clear D. This CDR3 region has 16 residues. Deletions cut 0 bases from V and 1 base from J, with 11 bases between. Looked up from germline, CDR1 is SGHDT and CDR2 is YYEEEE. CDR3 in amino acids: CASSLGEVMAKNIQYF. In DNA, the CDR3 is TGTGCCAGCAGCTTGGGAGAAGTGATGGCCAAAAACATTCAGTACTTC.

The gene calls are TRBV2 and TRBJ2-1; D gene ambiguous. The CDR3 runs to 10 residues. The germline V gene has CDR1 SNHLY and CDR2 FYNNEI. V was shortened by 8 bases and J by 14 bases, with 13 bases between the two germline ends. This CDR3 is CASGILEEFF. The CDR3 nucleotides are TGTGCCAGCGGCATCCTAGAAGAGTTCTTC.

The chain carries TRBV6-5 and TRBJ1-5, with 7 bases that match TRBD1. CDR3 length: 15 amino acids. Germline trimming cut 0 bases from V and 4 bases from J; bases unmatched to any gene: 3. Germline CDR1 is MNHEY and CDR2 is SVGAGI. The CDR3 DNA follows: TGTGCCAGCAGTTACTCCGGGACAGTAAATCAGCCCCAGCATTTT. Translated: CASSYSGTVNQPQHF.

In the case of this clone: Distinct nucleotide sequences in the sample also encode this CDR3. This sequence joins TRBV29-1 and TRBJ1-2; D perhaps matches TRBD1 (5 bases). Germline V gene sequence: CDR1 SQVTM, CDR2 ANQGSEA. Trimming took 4 bases from V and 1 from J, leaving 7 bases between them. This CDR3 has 12 residues. As DNA, the CDR3 is TGCAGCGTTGGTCAGGGTAACTATGGCTACACCTTC. This sequence encodes CSVGQGNYGYTF.

The CDR3 loop is CASNNQGPPSYEQYF. In DNA, the CDR3 is TGTGCCAGCAACAACCAGGGCCCCCCCTCCTACGAGCAGTACTTC. The chain carries TRBV6-5 and TRBJ2-7; possibly TRBD1 for D (5 bases). CDR1 MNHEY and CDR2 SVGAGI come from the germline V gene. Trimming cost V 7 bases and J 0 bases, with 16 bases left between them. The CDR3 is 15 residues long.